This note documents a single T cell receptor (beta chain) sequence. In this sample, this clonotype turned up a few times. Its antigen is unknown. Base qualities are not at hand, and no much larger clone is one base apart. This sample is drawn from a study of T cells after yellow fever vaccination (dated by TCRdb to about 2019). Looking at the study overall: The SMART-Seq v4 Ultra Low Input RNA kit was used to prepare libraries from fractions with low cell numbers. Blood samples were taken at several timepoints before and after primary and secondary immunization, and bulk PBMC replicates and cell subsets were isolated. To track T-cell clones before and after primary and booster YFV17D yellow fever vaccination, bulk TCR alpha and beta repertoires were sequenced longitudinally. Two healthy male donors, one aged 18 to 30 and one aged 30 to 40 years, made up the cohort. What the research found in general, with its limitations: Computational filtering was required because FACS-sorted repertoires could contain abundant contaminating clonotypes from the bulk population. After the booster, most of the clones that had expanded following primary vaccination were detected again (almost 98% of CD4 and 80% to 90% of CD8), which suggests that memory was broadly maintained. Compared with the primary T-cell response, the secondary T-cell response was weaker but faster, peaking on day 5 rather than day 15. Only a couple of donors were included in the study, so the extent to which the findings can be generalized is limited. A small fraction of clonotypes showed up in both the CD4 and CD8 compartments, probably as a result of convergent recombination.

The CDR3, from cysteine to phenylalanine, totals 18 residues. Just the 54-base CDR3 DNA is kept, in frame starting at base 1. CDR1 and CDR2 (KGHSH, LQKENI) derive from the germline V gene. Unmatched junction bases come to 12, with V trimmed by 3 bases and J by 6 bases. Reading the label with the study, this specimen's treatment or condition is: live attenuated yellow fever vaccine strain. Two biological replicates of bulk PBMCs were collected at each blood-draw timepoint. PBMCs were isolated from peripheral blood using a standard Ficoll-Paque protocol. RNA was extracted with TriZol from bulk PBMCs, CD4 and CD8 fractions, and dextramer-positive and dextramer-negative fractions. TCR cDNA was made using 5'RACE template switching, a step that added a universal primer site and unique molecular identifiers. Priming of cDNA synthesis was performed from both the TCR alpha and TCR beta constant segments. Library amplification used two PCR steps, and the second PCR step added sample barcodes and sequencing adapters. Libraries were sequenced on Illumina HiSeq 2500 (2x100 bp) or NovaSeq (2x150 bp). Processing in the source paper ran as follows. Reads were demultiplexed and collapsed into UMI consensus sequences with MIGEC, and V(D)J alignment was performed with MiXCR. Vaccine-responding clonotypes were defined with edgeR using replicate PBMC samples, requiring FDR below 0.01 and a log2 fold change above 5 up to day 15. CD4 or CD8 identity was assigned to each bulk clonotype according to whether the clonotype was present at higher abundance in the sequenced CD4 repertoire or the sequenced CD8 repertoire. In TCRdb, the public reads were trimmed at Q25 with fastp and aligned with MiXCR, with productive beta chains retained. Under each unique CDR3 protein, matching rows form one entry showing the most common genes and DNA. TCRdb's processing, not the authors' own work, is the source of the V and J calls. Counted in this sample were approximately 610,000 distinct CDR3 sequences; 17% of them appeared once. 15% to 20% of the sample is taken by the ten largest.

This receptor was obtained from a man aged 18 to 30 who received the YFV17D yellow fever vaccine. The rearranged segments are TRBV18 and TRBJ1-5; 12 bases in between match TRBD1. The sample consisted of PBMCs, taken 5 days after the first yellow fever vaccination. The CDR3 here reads CASSPAGTGGVVRQPQHF. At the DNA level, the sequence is TGTGCCAGCTCACCCGCCGGGACAGGGGGCGTAGTTCGTCAGCCCCAGCATTTT. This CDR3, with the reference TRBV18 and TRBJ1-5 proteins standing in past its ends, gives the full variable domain NAGVMQNPRHLVRRRGQEARLRCSPMKGHSHVYWYRQLPEEGLKFMVYLQKENIIDESGMPKERFSAEFPKEGPSILRIQQVVRGDSAAYFCASSPAGTGGVVRQPQHFGDGTRLSIL.